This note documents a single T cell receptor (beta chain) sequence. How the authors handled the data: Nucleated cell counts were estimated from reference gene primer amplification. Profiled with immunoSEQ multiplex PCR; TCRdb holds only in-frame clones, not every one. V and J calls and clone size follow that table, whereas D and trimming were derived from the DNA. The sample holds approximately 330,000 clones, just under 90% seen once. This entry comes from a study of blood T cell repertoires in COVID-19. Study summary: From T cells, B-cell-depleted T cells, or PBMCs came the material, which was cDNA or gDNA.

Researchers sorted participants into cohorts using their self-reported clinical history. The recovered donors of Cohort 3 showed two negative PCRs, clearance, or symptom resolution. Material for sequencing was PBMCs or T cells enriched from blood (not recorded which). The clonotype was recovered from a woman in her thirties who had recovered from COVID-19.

For the CDR3, the DNA is TGTGCCAGCAGAAAGGGACTAGGCTATACGCAGTATTTT. Translation gives CASRKGLGYTQYF. The chain is built from TRBV2 and TRBJ2-3; 8 nucleotides line up with TRBD2. Trimming cost V 6 bases and J 7 bases; bases outside gene matches: 6. This CDR3 is built from 13 residues. From germline, CDR1 is SNHLY and CDR2 FYNNEI.